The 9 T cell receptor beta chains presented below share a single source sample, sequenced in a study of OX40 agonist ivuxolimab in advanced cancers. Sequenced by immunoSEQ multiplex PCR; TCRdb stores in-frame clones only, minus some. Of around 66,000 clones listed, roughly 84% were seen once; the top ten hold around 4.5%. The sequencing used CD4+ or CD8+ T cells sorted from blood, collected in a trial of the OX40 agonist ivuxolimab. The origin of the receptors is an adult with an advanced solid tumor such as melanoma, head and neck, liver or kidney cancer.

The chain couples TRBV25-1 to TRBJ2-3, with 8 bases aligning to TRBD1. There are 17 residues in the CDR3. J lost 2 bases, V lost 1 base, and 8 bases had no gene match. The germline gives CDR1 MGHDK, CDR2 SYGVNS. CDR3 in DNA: TGTGCCAGCAGTGAATCCTACGGACAGGGACTCACAGATACGCAGTATTTT. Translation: CASSESYGQGLTDTQYF.

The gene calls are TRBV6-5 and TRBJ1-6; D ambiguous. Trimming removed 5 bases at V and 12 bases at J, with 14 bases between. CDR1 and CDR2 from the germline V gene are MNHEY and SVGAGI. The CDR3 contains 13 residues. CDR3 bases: TGTGCCAGCAGTCAAGGCACGGAGAGACCCCTCCACTTT. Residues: CASSQGTERPLHF.

CDR3 loop: CASRKLTGFQETQYF. The CDR3 bases are TGTGCCAGCAGGAAACTGACAGGGTTCCAAGAGACCCAGTACTTC. The V call is TRBV6-1, the J call TRBJ2-5; TRBD1 aligns across 7 bases. This CDR3 contains 15 residues. V dropped 6 bases and J dropped 1; count of bases not matched to a gene: 8. CDR1 and CDR2 from the germline V gene are MNHNS and SASEGT.

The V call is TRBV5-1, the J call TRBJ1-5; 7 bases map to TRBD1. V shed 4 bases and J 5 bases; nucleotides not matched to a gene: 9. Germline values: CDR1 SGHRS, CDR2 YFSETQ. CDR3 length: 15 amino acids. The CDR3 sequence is CASSLEGQKDQPQHF. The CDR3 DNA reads TGCGCCAGCAGCCTTGAGGGACAGAAGGATCAGCCCCAGCATTTT.

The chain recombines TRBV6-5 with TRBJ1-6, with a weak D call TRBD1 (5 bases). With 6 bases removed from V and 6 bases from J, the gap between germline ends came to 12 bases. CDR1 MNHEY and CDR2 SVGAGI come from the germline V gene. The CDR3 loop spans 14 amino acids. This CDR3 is CASRGGITNSPLHF. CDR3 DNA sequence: TGTGCCAGCAGGGGGGGTATAACTAATTCACCCCTCCACTTT.

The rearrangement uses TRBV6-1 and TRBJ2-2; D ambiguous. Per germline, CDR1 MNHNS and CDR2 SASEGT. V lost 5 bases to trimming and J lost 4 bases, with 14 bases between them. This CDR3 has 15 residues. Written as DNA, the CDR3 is TGTGCCAGCAGTCCTCGGGCAGGTGGCACCGGGGAGCTGTTTTTT. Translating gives CASSPRAGGTGELFF.

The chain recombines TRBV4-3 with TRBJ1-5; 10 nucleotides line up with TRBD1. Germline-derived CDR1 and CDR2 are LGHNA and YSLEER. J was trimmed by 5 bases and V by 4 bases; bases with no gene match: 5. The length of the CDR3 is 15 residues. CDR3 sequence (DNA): TGCGCCAGCAGCCGCACCGGGACAGGGGATCAGCCCCAGCATTTT. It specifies CASSRTGTGDQPQHF.

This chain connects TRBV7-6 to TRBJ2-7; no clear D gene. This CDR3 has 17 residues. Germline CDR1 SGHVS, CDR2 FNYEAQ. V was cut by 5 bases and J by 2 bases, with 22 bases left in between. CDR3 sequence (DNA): TGTGCCAGCAGCCCCTTGGCGGTGGGTCGGTTAGCCTACGAGCAGTACTTC. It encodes CASSPLAVGRLAYEQYF.

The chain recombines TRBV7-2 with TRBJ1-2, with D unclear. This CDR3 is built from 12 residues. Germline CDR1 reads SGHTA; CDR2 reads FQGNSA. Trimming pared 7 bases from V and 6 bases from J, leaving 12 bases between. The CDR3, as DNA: TGTGCCAGCAACCAAGGCAAGGATGGCTACACCTTC. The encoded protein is CASNQGKDGYTF.